The 20 T cell receptor beta chains given below trace back to one sample, sequenced in a study of CD8+CD57+ T cells in acquired aplastic anemia. The TCR beta profiling, which covered VDJ combination and CDR3 sequence, was carried out using genomic DNA as the template. One entry per CDR3 protein results from TCRdb running MiXCR on the reads. Among about 270,000 distinct CDR3 sequences listed, approximately 56% were seen once. Input material: sorted CD4+, CD8+, or CD8+CD57+ T cells (not recorded which) from PBMCs. These receptors originate from a human donor with severe aplastic anemia or a healthy control (not recorded which).

V usage is TRBV10-3 and J usage is TRBJ1-6; TRBD1 aligns across 7 bases. Germline loops: CDR1 ENHRY, CDR2 SYGVKD. The J segment lost 5 bases and the V segment lost 8 bases, leaving 9 bases of the junction unmatched. This CDR3 has 15 residues. CDR3 DNA: TGTGCCATCCGAGAGGGGGCGATGGATAATTCACCCCTCCACTTT. Amino acid sequence: CAIREGAMDNSPLHF.

The V and J genes are TRBV7-2 and TRBJ1-2; TRBD1 agrees at 9 bases. Germline lookup yields CDR1 SGHTA and CDR2 FQGNSA. V was clipped by 5 bases and J by 8 bases; unmatched bases: 12. The CDR3 sequence is 15 residues long. The CDR3 here is CASSEGQGEVWGYTF. In nucleotides, the CDR3 is TGTGCCAGCAGCGAGGGACAGGGTGAAGTCTGGGGCTACACCTTC.

The chain employs TRBV5-1 and TRBJ2-7; no reliable D call. The CDR3 has 9 residues. CDR1 and CDR2 (germline): SGHRS, YFSETQ. CDR3 nucleotide sequence: TGCGCTACCCACTACGAGCAGTACTTC. It encodes CATHYEQYF.

The V gene is TRBV5-1, the J gene TRBJ2-7; D possibly uses TRBD1 or TRBD2 (5 bases each). V was pared by 2 bases and J by 6 bases, with 15 bases between. The CDR3 extends over 14 amino acids. Germline V gene lookup returns CDR1 SGHRS and CDR2 YFSETQ. CDR3 bases: TGCGCCAGCAGCTTAATCAGCCAGGGACGCGAGCAGTACTTC. Translating it yields CASSLISQGREQYF.

This clonotype was seen only a few times. The rearrangement links TRBV11-2 to TRBJ2-1; 10 nucleotides align to TRBD2. Germline CDR1 SGHAT, CDR2 FQNNGV. V dropped 4 bases and J dropped 1; count of bases not matched to a gene: 7. This CDR3 has 17 amino acids. CDR3 in DNA: TGTGCCAGCAGCTCCCGGCCACTAGCGGGGTCCTACAATGAGCAGTTCTTC. Translated, it gives CASSSRPLAGSYNEQFF.

V is TRBV2 and J is TRBJ2-5; D possibly corresponds to TRBD1 (6 bases). Per germline, CDR1 SNHLY and CDR2 FYNNEI. With 4 bases removed from V and 1 base from J, the gap between germline ends came to 13 bases. This CDR3 is built from 15 residues. CDR3 residues: CASSGTASAQETQYF. In DNA form, the CDR3 reads TGTGCCAGCAGTGGGACAGCCTCCGCCCAAGAGACCCAGTACTTC. Filled out from reference TRBV2 and TRBJ2-5, the complete variable domain reads EPEVTQTPSHQVTQMGQEVILRCVPISNHLYFYWYRQILGQKVEFLVSFYNNEISEKSEIFDDQFSVERPDGSNFTLKIRSTKLEDSAMYFCASSGTASAQETQYFGPGTRLLVL.

The genes are TRBV24-1 and TRBJ1-5; TRBD1 is a possible D gene (6 bases). V dropped 10 bases and J dropped 11 bases, with 20 bases sitting between them. The germline CDR1 and CDR2 sequences are KGHDR and SFDVKD. This CDR3 is 13 amino acids long. CDR3 bases: TGTGCCACTGGTACGGGGGGCGCGGAGACCCAGCATTTT. As protein: CATGTGGAETQHF.

In its sample, this clonotype was seen a few times. The gene calls are TRBV19 and TRBJ2-2; tentatively, D is TRBD1 (5 bases). The CDR3 has 15 residues. Deletions cut 3 bases from V and 2 bases from J, with 10 bases between. CDR1 is LNHDA, CDR2 SQIVND, per germline (reference sequence). CDR3 in amino acids: CASSMIQVNTGELFF. The CDR3 DNA follows: TGTGCCAGTAGTATGATACAGGTTAACACCGGGGAGCTGTTTTTT.

Ten or more counts support this clonotype. This chain connects TRBV2 to TRBJ1-4; maybe TRBD1 (5 bases). The CDR3 covers 14 residues. CDR1 is SNHLY, CDR2 FYNNEI, per germline. V was trimmed by 7 bases and J by 7 bases, leaving 16 bases between them. The CDR3 region has the DNA TGTGCCAGCAACATACTCGGGACGCCTGAAAAACTGTTTTTT. This translates into CASNILGTPEKLFF.

The V call is TRBV15, the J call TRBJ2-7; 9 nucleotides match TRBD1. Per the germline V gene, CDR1 is LNHNV and CDR2 is YYDKDF (reference sequence). V was clipped by 1 base and J by 5 bases; unmatched bases: 0. The CDR3 extends over 13 amino acids. CDR3 sequence (DNA): TGTGCCACCAGCAGAGGGACAGGGGACGAGCAGTACTTC. Its translation is CATSRGTGDEQYF.

This clonotype appeared a few times. The V call is TRBV10-3, the J call TRBJ2-2; D ambiguous. This CDR3 has 15 residues. Germline V CDR1 and CDR2: ENHRY, SYGVKD. V gave up 2 bases and J gave up 0 bases, with 7 bases separating them. This CDR3 is CAISERSPNTGELFF. The CDR3 bases are TGTGCCATCAGTGAGCGTAGTCCGAACACCGGGGAGCTGTTTTTT.

V is TRBV7-2 and J is TRBJ2-3; 10 bases are a match to TRBD2. CDR1 is SGHTA and CDR2 is FQGNSA in the germline V gene. After removal of 4 bases from V and 4 bases from J, the junction contained 5 bases not matched to a gene. The length of the CDR3 is 15 residues. DNA of the CDR3: TGTGCCAGCAGCTACGTAGCGGGGGGCCCAGATACGCAGTATTTT. The encoded protein is CASSYVAGGPDTQYF.

The chain carries TRBV7-9 and TRBJ2-3; D uncertain. The germline V and J ends were trimmed by 5 bases and 6 bases, with 6 bases remaining between them. Germline CDR1 SEHNR, CDR2 FQNEAQ (reference sequence). The length of the CDR3 is 11 residues. DNA of the CDR3: TGTGCCAGCAGCGCCCGGGATACGCAGTATTTT. Protein product: CASSARDTQYF.

This clonotype has just a few counts. This rearrangement joins TRBV10-3 to TRBJ1-2; maybe TRBD1 (5 bases). The CDR3 sequence is 14 residues long. Per the germline V gene, CDR1 is ENHRY and CDR2 is SYGVKD. V lost 7 bases and J 3 bases, leaving 15 bases between the germline ends. The CDR3 DNA follows: TGTGCCATCACGCAGGGATCAAGTGACTATGGCTACACCTTC. Translating it yields CAITQGSSDYGYTF.

The rearrangement joins TRBV5-1 to TRBJ2-7, with 9 bases matching TRBD1. Looked up from germline, CDR1 is SGHRS and CDR2 is YFSETQ. The CDR3 runs 15 residues. J gave up 5 bases and V 4 bases, and 10 bases lay outside the gene matches. CDR3 nucleotide sequence: TGCGCCAGCAGCGTGTCCGGGACAGGGTTCGACGAGCAGTACTTC. Its translation: CASSVSGTGFDEQYF.

This sequence joins TRBV7-8 and TRBJ2-7; no definite D call. The CDR3 sequence is 12 residues long. The V and J ends lost 4 bases and 6 bases respectively, with 10 bases between them. Per germline, CDR1 SGHVS and CDR2 FQNEAQ. Here the CDR3 DNA reads TGTGCCAGCAGCTCCCCAATGGGCGAGCAGTACTTC. This sequence encodes CASSSPMGEQYF. The variable domain in full, completed from reference TRBV7-8 and TRBJ2-7, reads GAGVSQSPRYKVAKRGQDVALRCDPISGHVSLFWYQQALGQGPEFLTYFQNEAQLDKSGLPSDRFFAERPEGSVSTLKIQRTQQEDSAVYLCASSSPMGEQYFGPGTRLTVT.

V is TRBV20-1 and J is TRBJ2-7; tentative D call: TRBD2 (6 bases). The V and J ends lost 5 bases and 5 bases respectively, with 16 bases between them. Looked up from germline, CDR1 is DFQATT and CDR2 is SNEGSKA (reference sequence). The CDR3 runs 13 residues. The chain's CDR3 is CSAARVGRHEQYF. The CDR3 nucleotides read TGCAGTGCTGCCAGAGTAGGGAGGCACGAGCAGTACTTC.

This chain uses TRBV7-6 with TRBJ2-7; 11 bases map to TRBD1. CDR1 is SGHVS, CDR2 FNYEAQ, per germline. CDR3 length equals 15 residues. V was pared by 2 bases and J by 5 bases, with 5 bases of the junction left unmatched. The CDR3 region is CASSLRTGGRDEQYF. DNA for the CDR3: TGTGCCAGCAGCTTAAGGACAGGGGGCAGGGACGAGCAGTACTTC. Looking up the rest from reference TRBV7-6 and TRBJ2-7 gives the full variable domain: GAGVSQSPRYKVTKRGQDVALRCDPISGHVSLYWYRQALGQGPEFLTYFNYEAQQDKSGLPNDRFSAERPEGSISTLTIQRTEQRDSAMYRCASSLRTGGRDEQYFGPGTRLTVT.

The V call is TRBV7-9, the J call TRBJ1-6; 10 nucleotides agree with TRBD1. The CDR3 is 15 residues long. The ends lost 6 bases at V and 9 bases at J; junction bases unmatched: 8. Germline-derived CDR1 and CDR2 are SEHNR and FQNEAQ (reference sequence). For the CDR3, the DNA is TGTGCCAGCAGTCGACAGGGGGCAAGCAGTTCACCCCTCCACTTT. It encodes CASSRQGASSSPLHF.

The V and J genes are TRBV7-6 and TRBJ2-3; TRBD2 aligns across 7 bases. Germline V CDR1 and CDR2: SGHVS, FNYEAQ. The CDR3 has 15 amino acids. With 10 bases clipped from V and 2 bases from J, the junction kept 12 bases outside the gene matches. CDR3: CATEAEAGSTDTQYF. The CDR3 DNA is TGTGCCACCGAAGCGGAAGCGGGATCCACAGATACGCAGTATTTT.